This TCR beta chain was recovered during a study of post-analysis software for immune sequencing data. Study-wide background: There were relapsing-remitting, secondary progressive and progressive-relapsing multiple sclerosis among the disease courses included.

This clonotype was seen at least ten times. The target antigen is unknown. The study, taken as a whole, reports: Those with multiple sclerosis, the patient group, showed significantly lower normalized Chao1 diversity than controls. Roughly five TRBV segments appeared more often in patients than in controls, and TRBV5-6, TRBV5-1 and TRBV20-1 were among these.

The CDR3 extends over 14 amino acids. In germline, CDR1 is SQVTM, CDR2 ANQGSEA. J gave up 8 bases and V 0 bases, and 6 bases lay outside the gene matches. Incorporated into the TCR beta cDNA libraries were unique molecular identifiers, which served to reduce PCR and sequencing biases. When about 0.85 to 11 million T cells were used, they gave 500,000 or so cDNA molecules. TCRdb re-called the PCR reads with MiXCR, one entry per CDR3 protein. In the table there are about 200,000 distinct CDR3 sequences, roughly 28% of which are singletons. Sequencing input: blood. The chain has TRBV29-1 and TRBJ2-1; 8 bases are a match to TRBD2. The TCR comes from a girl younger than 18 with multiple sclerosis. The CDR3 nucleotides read TGCAGCGTTGAAGATCTTAGCGGGATCTATGAGCAGTTCTTC. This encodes CSVEDLSGIYEQFF.